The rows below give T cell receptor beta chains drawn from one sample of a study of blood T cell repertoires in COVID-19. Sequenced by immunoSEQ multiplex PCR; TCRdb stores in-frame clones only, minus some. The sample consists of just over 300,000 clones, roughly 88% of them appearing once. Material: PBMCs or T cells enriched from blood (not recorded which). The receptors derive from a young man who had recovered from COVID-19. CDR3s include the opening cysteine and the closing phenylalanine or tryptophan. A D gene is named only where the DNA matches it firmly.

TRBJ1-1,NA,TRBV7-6,CASSKRGGRDTEAFF
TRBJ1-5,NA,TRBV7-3,CASSLGTRENQPQHF
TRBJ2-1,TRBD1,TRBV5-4,CASSLGGQGYNEQFF
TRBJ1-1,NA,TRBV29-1,CSVGYWGGNTEAFF
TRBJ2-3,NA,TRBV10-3,CAISESGGLGPDTQYF
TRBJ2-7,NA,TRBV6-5,CASSYLDTLNEQYF
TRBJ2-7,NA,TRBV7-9,CASSFTDSGFWYF
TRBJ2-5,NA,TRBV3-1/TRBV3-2,CASRQQETQYF
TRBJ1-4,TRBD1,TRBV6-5,CASSYLPGTGDEKLFF
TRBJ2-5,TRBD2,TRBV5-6,CASSRRTGGPQTQYF
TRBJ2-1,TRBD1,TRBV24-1,CATSDLTGGFYEQFF
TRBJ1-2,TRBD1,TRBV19,CASSIGTGMDGYTF
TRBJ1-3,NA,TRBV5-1,CASSLGGGNTIYF
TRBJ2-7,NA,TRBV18,CASSPGPQRYEQYF
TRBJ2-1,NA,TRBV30,CAFIPGLTYNEQFF
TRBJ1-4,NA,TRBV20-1,CSPDSPEKLFF
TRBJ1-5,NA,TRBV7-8,CASSRRGFGQINQPQHF
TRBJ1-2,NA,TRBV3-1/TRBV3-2,CASSRNYNGYTF
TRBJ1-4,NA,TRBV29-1,CSVDDPGTIEEKLFF
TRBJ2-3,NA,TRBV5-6,CASSLGATQYF
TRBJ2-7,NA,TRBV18,CASSPKGVRYEQYF
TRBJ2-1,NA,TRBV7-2,CASSLASREANFNEQFF
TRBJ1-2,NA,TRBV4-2,CASSQERGTTGNGYTF
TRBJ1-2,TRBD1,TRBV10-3,CAIRQGPNYGYTF
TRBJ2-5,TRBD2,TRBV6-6,CASSLAGGAQETQYF
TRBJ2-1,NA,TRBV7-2,CASKPQWGGLFNEQFF
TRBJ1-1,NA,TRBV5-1,CASRYISDNPYTEAFF
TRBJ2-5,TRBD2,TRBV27,CASSFLGGAQETQYF
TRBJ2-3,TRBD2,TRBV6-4,CASSFSGGSTDTQYF
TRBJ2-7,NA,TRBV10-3,CAISELSYTYEQYF
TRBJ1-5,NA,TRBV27,CASSKRGGLYSNQPQHF
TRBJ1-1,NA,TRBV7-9,CASSPRAGNTEAFF
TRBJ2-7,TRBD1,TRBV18,CASSAGQGYEQYF
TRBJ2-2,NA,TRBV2,CASSATSRWELFF
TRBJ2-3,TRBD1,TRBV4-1,CASSQNRGAGTDTQYF
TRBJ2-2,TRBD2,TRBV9,CASSVFVAGGRLFF
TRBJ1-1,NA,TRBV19,CASSTRGGTEAFF
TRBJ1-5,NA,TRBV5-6,CASSSLQTGNQPQHF
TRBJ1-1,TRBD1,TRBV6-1,CASSEGAGGHTEAFF
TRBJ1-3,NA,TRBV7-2,CASSLTHGNTIYF
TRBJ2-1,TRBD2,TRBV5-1,CASSLAGLAGNEQFF
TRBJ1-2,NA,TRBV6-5,CASRVLGYGYTF
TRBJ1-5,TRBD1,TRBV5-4,CASSSGQGSNQPQHF
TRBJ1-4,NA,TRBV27,CASSLIYNPNEKLFF
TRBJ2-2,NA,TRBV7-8,CASRRREDTGELFF
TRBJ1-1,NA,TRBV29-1,CSVSRVFSTEAFF
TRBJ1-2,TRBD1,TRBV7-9,CASSPGGGYGYTF
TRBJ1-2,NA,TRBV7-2,CASSFVDYGYTF
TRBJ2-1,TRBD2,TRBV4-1,CASSQEGDGLADEQFF
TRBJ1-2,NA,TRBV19,CASSPDSGGYTF
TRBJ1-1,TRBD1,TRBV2,CASRGRQGPNTEAFF
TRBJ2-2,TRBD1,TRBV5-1,CASSVPQGGAGELFF
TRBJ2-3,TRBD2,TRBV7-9,CASSLGLAGSTDTQYF
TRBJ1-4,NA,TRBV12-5,CASGADSAQKLFF
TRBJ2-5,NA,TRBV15,CATSRDRVRETQYF
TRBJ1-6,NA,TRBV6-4,CASSVGANSPLHF
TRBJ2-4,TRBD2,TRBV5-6,CASSRGLAGATKNIQYF
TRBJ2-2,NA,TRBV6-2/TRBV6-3,CASSYSRSGELFF
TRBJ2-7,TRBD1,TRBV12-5,CASGLRVAGTGPPYEQYF
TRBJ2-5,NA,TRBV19,CASSMSRGETQYF